This T cell receptor beta chain derives from a study of identical twins. This clonotype turned up a few times. The antigen is not known. General observations from the study: Twins' surplus sharing was weaker for beta out-of-frame sequences.

In TCRdb, the 5' RACE reads were re-called with MiXCR into one record per CDR3 protein. The data hold hundreds of thousands of distinct CDR3 sequences, with 20% to 25% observed a single time. CDR3 length: 14 amino acids. Germline V gene sequence: CDR1 MNHEY, CDR2 SVGAGI. Trimming left V 2 bases short and J 8 bases short, with 12 bases between. A further study also used this sample, focusing on T cells expressing NK-cell markers. From that report: About six donors showed dominant NKG2C+ clonotypes comprising about 1.0-7.5% of their CD8+ T cells.

The rearrangement uses TRBV6-5 and TRBJ1-4, with D possibly being TRBD1 (6 bases). The clonotype comes from a woman under 30 in good health. The sequenced sample consisted of CD4+ T cells sorted from blood. CDR3 residues: CASSYVGAKEKLFF. The DNA of the CDR3 is TGTGCCAGCAGTTACGTGGGGGCAAAAGAAAAACTGTTTTTT.